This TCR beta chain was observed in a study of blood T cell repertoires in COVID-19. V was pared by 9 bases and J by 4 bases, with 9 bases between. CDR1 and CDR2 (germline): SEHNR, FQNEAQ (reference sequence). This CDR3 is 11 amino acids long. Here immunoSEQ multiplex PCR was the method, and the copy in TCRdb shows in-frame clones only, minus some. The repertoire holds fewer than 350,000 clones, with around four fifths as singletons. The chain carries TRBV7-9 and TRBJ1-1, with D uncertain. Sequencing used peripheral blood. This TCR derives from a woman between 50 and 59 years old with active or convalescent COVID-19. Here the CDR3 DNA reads TGTGCCAGTCGCCGGGGCACTGAAGCTTTCTTT. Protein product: CASRRGTEAFF.